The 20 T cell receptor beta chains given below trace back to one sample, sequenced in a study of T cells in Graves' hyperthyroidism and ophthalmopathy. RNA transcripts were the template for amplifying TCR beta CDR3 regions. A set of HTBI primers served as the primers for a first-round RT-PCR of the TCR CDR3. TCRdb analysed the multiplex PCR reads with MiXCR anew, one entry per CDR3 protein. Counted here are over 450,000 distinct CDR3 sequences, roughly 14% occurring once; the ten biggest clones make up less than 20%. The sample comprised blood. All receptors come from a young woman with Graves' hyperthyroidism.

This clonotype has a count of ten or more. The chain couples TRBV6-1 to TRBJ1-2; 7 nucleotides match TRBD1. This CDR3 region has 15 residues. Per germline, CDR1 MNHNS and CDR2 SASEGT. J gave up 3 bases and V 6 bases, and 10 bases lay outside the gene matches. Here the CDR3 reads CASRTSRDSHYGYTF. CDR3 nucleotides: TGTGCCAGCAGAACTAGCCGGGACAGTCACTATGGCTACACCTTC.

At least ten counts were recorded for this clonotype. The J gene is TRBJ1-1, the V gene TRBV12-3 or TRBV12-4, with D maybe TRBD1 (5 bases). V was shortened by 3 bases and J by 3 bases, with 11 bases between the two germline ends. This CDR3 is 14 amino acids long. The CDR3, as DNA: TGTGCCAGCAGTTTGGGGGACCGATACACTGAAGCTTTCTTT. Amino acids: CASSLGDRYTEAFF.

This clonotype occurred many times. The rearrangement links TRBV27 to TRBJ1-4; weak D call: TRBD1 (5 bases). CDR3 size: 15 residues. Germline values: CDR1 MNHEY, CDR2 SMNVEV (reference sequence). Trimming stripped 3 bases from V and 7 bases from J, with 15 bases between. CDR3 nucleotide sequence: TGTGCCAGCAGTTTCGCAGGGTCGTCGAGTGAAAAACTGTTTTTT. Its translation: CASSFAGSSSEKLFF. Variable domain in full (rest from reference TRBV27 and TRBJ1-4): EAQVTQNPRYLITVTGKKLTVTCSQNMNHEYMSWYRQDPGLGLRQIYYSMNVEVTDKGDVPEGYKVSRKEKRNFPLILESPSPNQTSLYFCASSFAGSSSEKLFFGSGTQLSVL.

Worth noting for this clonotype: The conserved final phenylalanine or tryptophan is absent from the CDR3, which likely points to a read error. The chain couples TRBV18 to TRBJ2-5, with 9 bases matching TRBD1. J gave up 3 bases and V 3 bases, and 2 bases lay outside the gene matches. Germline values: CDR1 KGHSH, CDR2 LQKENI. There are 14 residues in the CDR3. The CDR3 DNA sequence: TGTGCCAGCTCACCTGGGACAGGGAAAGAGACCCAGTACCTC. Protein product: CASSPGTGKETQYL.

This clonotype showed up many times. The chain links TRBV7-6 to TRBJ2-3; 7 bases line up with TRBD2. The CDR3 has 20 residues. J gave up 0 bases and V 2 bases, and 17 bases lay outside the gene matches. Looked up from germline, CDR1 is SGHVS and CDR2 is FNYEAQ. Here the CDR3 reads CASSLSSGVSGGRSTDTQYF. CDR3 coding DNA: TGTGCCAGCAGCTTAAGTAGCGGTGTTTCGGGCGGGAGAAGCACAGATACGCAGTATTTT. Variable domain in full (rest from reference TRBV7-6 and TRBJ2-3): GAGVSQSPRYKVTKRGQDVALRCDPISGHVSLYWYRQALGQGPEFLTYFNYEAQQDKSGLPNDRFSAERPEGSISTLTIQRTEQRDSAMYRCASSLSSGVSGGRSTDTQYFGPGTRLTVL.

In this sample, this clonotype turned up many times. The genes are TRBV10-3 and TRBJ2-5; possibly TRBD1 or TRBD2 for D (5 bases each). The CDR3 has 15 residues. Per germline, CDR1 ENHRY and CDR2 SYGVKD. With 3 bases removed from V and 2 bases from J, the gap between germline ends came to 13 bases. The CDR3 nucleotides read TGTGCCATCAGTGAAACCGGGGCACAACAAGAGACCCAGTACTTC. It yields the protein CAISETGAQQETQYF.

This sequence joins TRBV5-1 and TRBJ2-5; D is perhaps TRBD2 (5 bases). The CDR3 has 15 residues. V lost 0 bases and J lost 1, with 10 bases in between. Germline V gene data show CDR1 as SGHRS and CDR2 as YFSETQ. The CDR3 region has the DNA TGCGCCAGCAGCTTGGCGGAGGCTCGCCAAGAGACCCAGTACTTC. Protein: CASSLAEARQETQYF.

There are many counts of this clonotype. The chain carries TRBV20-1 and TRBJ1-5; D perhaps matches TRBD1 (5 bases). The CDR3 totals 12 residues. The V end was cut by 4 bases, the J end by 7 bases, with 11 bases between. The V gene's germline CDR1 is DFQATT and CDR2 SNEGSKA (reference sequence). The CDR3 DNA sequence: TGCAGTGCTAAAAGTGGGGACCAGCCCCAGCATTTT. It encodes CSAKSGDQPQHF.

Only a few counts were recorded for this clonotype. This chain's CDR3 is CATSRGGGGETQYF. The CDR3 DNA reads as TGTGCCACCAGCAGAGGGGGGGGTGGAGAGACCCAGTACTTC. This chain links TRBV15 with TRBJ2-5; 7 nucleotides line up with TRBD2. From germline, CDR1 is LNHNV and CDR2 YYDKDF (reference sequence). With 1 base clipped from V and 4 bases from J, the junction kept 3 bases outside the gene matches. The CDR3 contains 14 residues.

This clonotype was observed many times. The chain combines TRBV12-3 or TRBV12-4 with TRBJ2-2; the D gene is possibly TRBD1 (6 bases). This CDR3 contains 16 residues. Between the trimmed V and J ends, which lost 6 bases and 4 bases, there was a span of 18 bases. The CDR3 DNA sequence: TGTGCCAGCAGCTCATTCGAGGGGGTTGTCACCGGGGAGCTGTTTTTT. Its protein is CASSSFEGVVTGELFF.

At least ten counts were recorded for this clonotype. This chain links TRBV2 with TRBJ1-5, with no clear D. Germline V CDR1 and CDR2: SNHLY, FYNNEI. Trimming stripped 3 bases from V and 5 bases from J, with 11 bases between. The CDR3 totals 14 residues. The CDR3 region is CASSEWVSDQPQHF. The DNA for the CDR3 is TGTGCCAGCAGTGAGTGGGTCTCGGATCAGCCCCAGCATTTT. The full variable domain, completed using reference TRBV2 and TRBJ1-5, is EPEVTQTPSHQVTQMGQEVILRCVPISNHLYFYWYRQILGQKVEFLVSFYNNEISEKSEIFDDQFSVERPDGSNFTLKIRSTKLEDSAMYFCASSEWVSDQPQHFGDGTRLSIL.

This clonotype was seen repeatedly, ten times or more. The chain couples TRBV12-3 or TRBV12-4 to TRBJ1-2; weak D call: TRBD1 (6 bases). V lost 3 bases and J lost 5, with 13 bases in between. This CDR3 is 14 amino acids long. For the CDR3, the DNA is TGTGCCAGCAGTTTCCAAGGGAGGGGGTATGGCTACACCTTC. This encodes CASSFQGRGYGYTF.

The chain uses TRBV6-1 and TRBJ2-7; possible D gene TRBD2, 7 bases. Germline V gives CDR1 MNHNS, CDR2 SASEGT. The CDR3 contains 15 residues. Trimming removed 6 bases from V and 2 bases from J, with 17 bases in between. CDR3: CASRGGGALTYEQYV. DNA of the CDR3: TGTGCCAGCAGAGGGGGAGGGGCATTAACCTACGAGCAGTACGTC.

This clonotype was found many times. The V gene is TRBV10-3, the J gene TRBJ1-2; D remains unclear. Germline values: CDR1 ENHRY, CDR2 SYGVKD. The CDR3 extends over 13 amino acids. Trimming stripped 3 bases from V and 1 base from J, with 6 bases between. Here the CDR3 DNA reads TGTGCCATCAGTGAAAGGGATAACTATGGCTACACCTTC. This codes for CAISERDNYGYTF.

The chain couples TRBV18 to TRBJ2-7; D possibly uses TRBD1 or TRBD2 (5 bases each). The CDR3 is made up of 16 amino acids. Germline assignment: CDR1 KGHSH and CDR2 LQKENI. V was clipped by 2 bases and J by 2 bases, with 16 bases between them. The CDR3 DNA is TGTGCCAGCTCACCAGTAGGGACCGATGGCGCCTACGAGCAGTACGTC. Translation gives CASSPVGTDGAYEQYV.

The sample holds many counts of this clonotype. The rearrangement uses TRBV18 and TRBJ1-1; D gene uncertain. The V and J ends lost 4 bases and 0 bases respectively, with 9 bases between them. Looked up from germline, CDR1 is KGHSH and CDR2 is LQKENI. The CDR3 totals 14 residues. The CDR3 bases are TGTGCCAGCTCACGCGACACCATGAACACTGAAGCTTTCTTT. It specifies CASSRDTMNTEAFF.

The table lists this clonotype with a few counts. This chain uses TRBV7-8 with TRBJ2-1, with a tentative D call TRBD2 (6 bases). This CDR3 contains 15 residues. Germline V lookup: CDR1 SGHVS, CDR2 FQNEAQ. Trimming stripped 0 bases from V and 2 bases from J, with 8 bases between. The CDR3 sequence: CASSLAGLAYNEQFF. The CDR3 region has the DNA TGTGCCAGCAGCTTAGCGGGACTGGCCTACAATGAGCAGTTCTTC.

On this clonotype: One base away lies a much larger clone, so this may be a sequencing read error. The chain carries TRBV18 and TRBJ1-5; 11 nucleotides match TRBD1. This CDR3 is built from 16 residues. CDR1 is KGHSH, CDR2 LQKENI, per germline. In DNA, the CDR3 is TGTGCCAACTCACCTTCGGGGGACAGGGGGAATCAGCCCCAGCATTTT. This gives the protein CANSPSGDRGNQPQHF.

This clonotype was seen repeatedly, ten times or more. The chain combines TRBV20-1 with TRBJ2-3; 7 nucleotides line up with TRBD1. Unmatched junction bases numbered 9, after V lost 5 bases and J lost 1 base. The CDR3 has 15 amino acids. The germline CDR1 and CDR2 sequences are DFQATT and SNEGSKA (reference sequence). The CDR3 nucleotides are TGCAGTGCTGTAGGGACAGATTCTGGCACAGATACGCAGTATTTT. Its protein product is CSAVGTDSGTDTQYF.

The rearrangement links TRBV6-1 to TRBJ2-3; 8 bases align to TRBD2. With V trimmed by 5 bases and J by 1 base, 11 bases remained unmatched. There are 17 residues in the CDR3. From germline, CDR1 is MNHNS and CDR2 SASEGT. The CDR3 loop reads CASSPDFSGTRTDTQYF. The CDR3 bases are TGTGCCAGCAGTCCCGACTTTAGCGGGACCCGCACAGATACGCAGTATTTT.